The present TCR beta chain was sequenced within a study of T-cell memory formation after mild COVID-19. Germline CDR1 SGHKS, CDR2 YYEKEE (reference sequence). This CDR3 is 17 amino acids long. The junction had 12 bases not matched to a gene; V was cut back by 3 bases and J by 6 bases. Study observations and caveats: Clones contracting across day 15 to 85 had a balanced CD4/CD8 profile; later expanding clones leaned CD4+.

TCRdb re-called the 5' RACE reads through MiXCR, storing one row per CDR3 protein. The table lists 400,000 to 500,000 distinct CDR3 sequences, roughly 20% of them singletons. This clonotype was counted between two and nine times. Its target is not known. This rearrangement joins TRBV5-5 to TRBJ1-4, with TRBD1 identical over 9 bases. The clonotype was recovered from an adult woman who had mild COVID-19 (a few samples of this study predate the infection). Cell type and time point are not known. The sequenced sample was PBMCs or a T cell subset sorted from them (not recorded which). CDR3 DNA sequence: TGTGCCAGCAGCTCCCCTCCCGGGACAGGGATGGATGAAAAACTGTTTTTT. This codes for CASSSPPGTGMDEKLFF.